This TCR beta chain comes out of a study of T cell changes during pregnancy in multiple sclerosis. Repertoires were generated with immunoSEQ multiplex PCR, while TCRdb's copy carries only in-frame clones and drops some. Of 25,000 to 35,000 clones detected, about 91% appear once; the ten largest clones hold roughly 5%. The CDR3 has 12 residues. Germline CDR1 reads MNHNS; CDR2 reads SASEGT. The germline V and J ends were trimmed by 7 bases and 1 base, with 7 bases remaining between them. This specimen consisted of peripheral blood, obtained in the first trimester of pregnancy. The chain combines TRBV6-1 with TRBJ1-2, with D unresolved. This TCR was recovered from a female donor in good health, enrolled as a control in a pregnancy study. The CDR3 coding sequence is TGTGCCAGCACAGACTATAACTATGGCTACACCTTC. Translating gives CASTDYNYGYTF.